The entry below gives a single T cell receptor (beta chain) sequence along with its context. Each participant's cohort was designated according to participant-reported clinical history. The study counted Cohort 3 donors as recovered given two negative PCRs, clearance, or symptom resolution. Germline V gene sequence: CDR1 LNHNV, CDR2 YYDKDF (reference sequence). The V gene end was trimmed by 5 bases and the J gene end by 3 bases; junction bases not matched to a gene: 3. The CDR3 spans 14 residues. This entry belongs to a study of blood T cell repertoires in COVID-19. Here immunoSEQ multiplex PCR was the method, and the copy in TCRdb shows in-frame clones only, minus some. Among roughly 290,000 clones, 80% to 90% were seen once, and the ten largest hold 2.2%.

The sequencing sample was made of PBMCs or T cells enriched from blood (not recorded which). The gene calls are TRBV15 and TRBJ2-7; 11 bases match TRBD1. This clonotype was sampled from a man younger than 45 who had recovered from COVID-19. The CDR3 DNA reads TGTGCCACCAGCCGGGGGACAGGGGGCTACGAGCAGTACTTC. This gives the protein CATSRGTGGYEQYF.